This T cell receptor beta chain was found in a study of lymphopenia after photon versus proton radiotherapy. Study-level points and caveats: Oligoclonal CD8+ Temra expansion after nadir drove photon patients' diversity drop. Larger post-nadir TCR diversity loss correlated inversely with survival in deceased patients. Survival link was tested only in deceased patients; proton benefit remains a possibility. Under photons, naive T cells and diversity fell while effector/memory populations rose.

V was trimmed by 0 bases and J by 4 bases, leaving 11 bases between them. This CDR3 spans 14 amino acids. The germline V gene has CDR1 SGHDT and CDR2 YYEEEE. Comment on this clone: Antigen: not known.

Profiled with immunoSEQ multiplex PCR; TCRdb holds only in-frame clones, not every one. Of approximately 40,000 clones in the sample, 70% to 90% were seen once. The receptor's source is an older woman with pancreatic cancer. Some clones in this sample may be carry-over from other donors' samples. This specimen was peripheral blood, taken from a patient treated with proton-based radiotherapy. This rearrangement joins TRBV5-6 to TRBJ2-7; D is unclear. The CDR3 is CASSLEAPPYEQYF. The CDR3 region has the DNA TGTGCCAGCAGCTTGGAAGCCCCCCCGTACGAGCAGTACTTC. The entire variable domain, with the rest obtained from reference TRBV5-6 and TRBJ2-7, is as follows: DAGVTQSPTHLIKTRGQQVTLRCSPKSGHDTVSWYQQALGQGPQFIFQYYEEEERQRGNFPDRFSGHQFPNYSSELNVNALLLGDSALYLCASSLEAPPYEQYFGPGTRLTVT.